This is a list of T cell receptor beta chains from one sample in a study of a mutant IDH1 vaccine in newly diagnosed glioma. Profiling relied on immunoSEQ multiplex PCR, and the TCRdb table lists in-frame clones only, not all of them. The sample comprises some 30,000 clones, roughly 80% of which are singletons, and over 15% rests with the top ten. Their specific antigens are unknown. The source material was PBMCs, sampled from a glioma patient whose treatment included an IDH1 peptide vaccine. The source of these receptors is a man aged 25 to 45 with glioma. Each CDR3 is given with its conserved first and last residue. The D gene is left open where the match is weak. The size entry is marked missing in some rows and otherwise reads once, few, many or a size class.

cdr3_nt	cdr3_aa	clone_size	d_call	v_call	j_call
TGTGCCAGCAGTTCTAGCAGGGGAGAGACCCAGTACTTC	CASSSSRGETQYF	NA	NA	TRBV27	TRBJ2-5
TGTGCCAGCAGCACACAAGTCGGGACTGAAGCTTTCTTT	CASSTQVGTEAFF	NA	NA	TRBV7-6	TRBJ1-1
TGCAGCGTTGAGCGCCATACTAACTATGGCTACACCTTC	CSVERHTNYGYTF	NA	NA	TRBV29-1	TRBJ1-2
TGCGCCAGCAGCCAAGGGCTAGCGGCTTACAATGAGCAGTTCTTC	CASSQGLAAYNEQFF	NA	TRBD2	TRBV4-1	TRBJ2-1
TGCGCCAGCAGCTTCACAGGACTGAACACTGAAGCTTTCTTT	CASSFTGLNTEAFF	NA	NA	TRBV5-1	TRBJ1-1
TGTGCAGGGACCCAGAACACCGGGGAGCTGTTTTTT	CAGTQNTGELFF	NA	NA	TRBV7-9	TRBJ2-2
TGTGCCAGCAGCCCGGAGGTCCCCTACGAGCAGTACTTC	CASSPEVPYEQYF	NA	NA	TRBV6-5	TRBJ2-7
TGTGCCAGCAGTCCCCTAGCGGAGCAGTTCTTC	CASSPLAEQFF	NA	NA	TRBV2	TRBJ2-1
TGTGCCAGCAGCTTAGACCTAGCGGGAGTTGCCGAGCAGTACTTC	CASSLDLAGVAEQYF	once	TRBD2	TRBV7-2	TRBJ2-7
TGTGCCAGCAGCCAAGTACAGGTTCAATATCAGGGCGGAGAGACCCAGTACTTC	CASSQVQVQYQGGETQYF	NA	NA	TRBV4-2	TRBJ2-5
TGTGCCAGCAGTCCCAAAATCCCTCCCTGGGGGGACTATGGCTACACCTTC	CASSPKIPPWGDYGYTF	NA	NA	TRBV27	TRBJ1-2
TGTGCCAGCAGTGAATGGAAGGGGAGCGACATTCAGTACTTC	CASSEWKGSDIQYF	NA	NA	TRBV25-1	TRBJ2-4
TGCGCCAGCAGCCTAACAGGGGGTTCGGGTGAGACCCAGTACTTC	CASSLTGGSGETQYF	once	TRBD1	TRBV5-1	TRBJ2-5
TGTGCCAGCAGTTCCCCAGCGGGAGCATTCACAGATACGCAGTATTTT	CASSSPAGAFTDTQYF	NA	TRBD2	TRBV27	TRBJ2-3
TGCGCCAGCAGCTTGGGACAGGGCAGTCACGGGGAGCTGTTTTTT	CASSLGQGSHGELFF	once	TRBD1	TRBV5-1	TRBJ2-2
TGTGCCAGCAGCTTCCCGCGGGACAGGGATAACACTGAAGCTTTCTTT	CASSFPRDRDNTEAFF	NA	TRBD1	TRBV5-6	TRBJ1-1
TGCGCCAGCAGCTTGGACAGGGCAGGAGAGACCCAGTACTTC	CASSLDRAGETQYF	NA	NA	TRBV5-1	TRBJ2-5
TGTGCCAGTAGTACCCGGGTCGGTGGCTACACCTTC	CASSTRVGGYTF	NA	NA	TRBV19	TRBJ1-2
TGCGCCAGCAGCCCCGGGACAGGGGTGAACACTGAAGCTTTCTTT	CASSPGTGVNTEAFF	NA	TRBD1	TRBV4-1	TRBJ1-1
TGTGCCAGTAGTATAGACGCGGGACCCGGGGGTTACGAGCAGTACTTC	CASSIDAGPGGYEQYF	NA	NA	TRBV19	TRBJ2-7
TGTGCCAGCAGTGACCTAGCGGTGTACGCCGGGGAGCTGTTTTTT	CASSDLAVYAGELFF	NA	TRBD2	TRBV2	TRBJ2-2
TGCGCCAGCAGCTTGGAAGCCCGGCCAGTCACCGGGGAGCTGTTTTTT	CASSLEARPVTGELFF	NA	NA	TRBV5-1	TRBJ2-2
TGTGCCAGCAGCCCCTCACAGGGGAACTATGGCTACACCTTC	CASSPSQGNYGYTF	once	TRBD1	TRBV7-9	TRBJ1-2
TGTGCCAGCAGCTTAGCCCCTGGACAGGACACTGAAGCTTTCTTT	CASSLAPGQDTEAFF	NA	TRBD1	TRBV11-2	TRBJ1-1
TGTGCCAGCAGCTTAGTTCCCAATCATCAGGAGCAGTACTTC	CASSLVPNHQEQYF	NA	NA	TRBV7-6	TRBJ2-7
TGTGCCAGTAGTATAGGTAGTCAGGGGAATATAAATCAGCCCCAGCATTTT	CASSIGSQGNINQPQHF	NA	NA	TRBV19	TRBJ1-5
TGTGCCAGCAGTTACTCGGACGAGCAGTACTTC	CASSYSDEQYF	once	NA	TRBV6-6	TRBJ2-7
TGCGCCAGCAGCCCCGGGAGTAACTATGGCTACACCTTC	CASSPGSNYGYTF	NA	NA	TRBV5-1	TRBJ1-2
TGTGCTAGTGGTTTGCAACGGGACGCACCCAAGGATGGCTACACCTTC	CASGLQRDAPKDGYTF	NA	NA	TRBV12-5	TRBJ1-2
TGTGCCAGCAGTTACTCGATATTCGGTGGGGTTACTGGCTACACCTTC	CASSYSIFGGVTGYTF	NA	NA	TRBV6-5	TRBJ1-2
TGCGCCAGCAGCTCTACAGGGGTGAGGGGATACAATGAGCAGTTCTTC	CASSSTGVRGYNEQFF	NA	TRBD1	TRBV5-1	TRBJ2-1
TGTGCCAGTAGTGCCCCGCCCGGGGAGTTCACCTACAATGAGCAGTTCTTC	CASSAPPGEFTYNEQFF	NA	NA	TRBV19	TRBJ2-1
TGTGCCAGCAGCCCCCAGAGGGGACTAGCGGCAGATACGCAGTATTTT	CASSPQRGLAADTQYF	NA	TRBD2	TRBV9	TRBJ2-3
TGTGCCAGCAGCTTCCAGGGGGGGCAAGAGACCCAGTACTTC	CASSFQGGQETQYF	once	NA	TRBV7-2	TRBJ2-5
TGTGCCAGCAGCCCCCAACCTATGAACACTGAAGCTTTCTTT	CASSPQPMNTEAFF	NA	NA	TRBV7-6	TRBJ1-1
TGTGCCAGCGTACTAGCGGGAGAGGGAGATACGCAGTATTTT	CASVLAGEGDTQYF	once	TRBD2	TRBV7-6	TRBJ2-3
TGTGCCAGCAGCCAAGATCTCGAAGGAGAGCTGTTTTTT	CASSQDLEGELFF	few	NA	TRBV14	TRBJ2-2
TGTGCCAGCAGCCCCCTCGGGAGCCTGCTTCGAGAGACCCAGTACTTC	CASSPLGSLLRETQYF	NA	NA	TRBV7-9	TRBJ2-5
TGTGCCAGCAGTACAACCGGGACCCAGAGCTCCTACGAGCAGTACTTC	CASSTTGTQSSYEQYF	NA	NA	TRBV7-9	TRBJ2-7
TGTGCCAGTAGTATAGGACTAGCGGGCCCCTACGAGCAGTACTTC	CASSIGLAGPYEQYF	NA	TRBD2	TRBV19	TRBJ2-7
TGTGCCAGCATCCTACGGGGGGAGCAGTTCTTC	CASILRGEQFF	NA	NA	TRBV2	TRBJ2-1
TGTGCCAGCTCACTTTTCCCTCCAACTAATGAAAAACTGTTTTTT	CASSLFPPTNEKLFF	NA	NA	TRBV18	TRBJ1-4
TGTGCCAGCAGTCAGCACGGGGGACTAGCGGGGTACTACAATGAGCAGTTCTTC	CASSQHGGLAGYYNEQFF	NA	TRBD2	TRBV4-2	TRBJ2-1
TGTGCCAGCAGCCTCCGGGGGCAGATGAATGAAAAACTGTTTTTT	CASSLRGQMNEKLFF	NA	NA	TRBV7-9	TRBJ1-4
TGTGCCTGGAGTAGCGCGGGACTAGTGGCCTACGAGCAGTACTTC	CAWSSAGLVAYEQYF	NA	TRBD2	TRBV30	TRBJ2-7
TGTGCCAGCAGCTACGACAGGAAAAATCAGCCCCAGCATTTT	CASSYDRKNQPQHF	NA	NA	TRBV6-5	TRBJ1-5
TGTGCCAGTAGTATAGGGCTAGCGGGAGGGCCTGTCACCGGGGAGCTGTTTTTT	CASSIGLAGGPVTGELFF	NA	TRBD2	TRBV19	TRBJ2-2
TGTGCCAGCATGACGGGACCCTACTACGAGCAGTACTTC	CASMTGPYYEQYF	once	NA	TRBV6-1	TRBJ2-7
TGTGCCAGCAGCTTACAGCAGGGAACAGGTGGCTACACCTTC	CASSLQQGTGGYTF	NA	NA	TRBV7-6	TRBJ1-2
TGTGCCAGCAGTGAAGCCGCAGACTATGGCTACACCTTC	CASSEAADYGYTF	few	NA	TRBV6-1	TRBJ1-2
TGTGCCAGCACTTCCCCCGCCGATACGCAGTATTTT	CASTSPADTQYF	NA	NA	TRBV6-5	TRBJ2-3
TGTGCCAGCAGCCAGGGACCAGCGCCCGAGCAGTACTTC	CASSQGPAPEQYF	NA	NA	TRBV7-8	TRBJ2-7
TGTGCCAGCAGCTTGGTTGCGGGATCTGGAAACACCATATATTTT	CASSLVAGSGNTIYF	NA	NA	TRBV5-5	TRBJ1-3
TGTGCCAGCAGTTGGGGACTAGCGGGAGGAGCACCCTACGAGCAGTACTTC	CASSWGLAGGAPYEQYF	NA	TRBD2	TRBV27	TRBJ2-7
TGTGCCAGCAATTCCGAAGCGGGCACTGAAGCTTTCTTT	CASNSEAGTEAFF	few	NA	TRBV5-4	TRBJ1-1